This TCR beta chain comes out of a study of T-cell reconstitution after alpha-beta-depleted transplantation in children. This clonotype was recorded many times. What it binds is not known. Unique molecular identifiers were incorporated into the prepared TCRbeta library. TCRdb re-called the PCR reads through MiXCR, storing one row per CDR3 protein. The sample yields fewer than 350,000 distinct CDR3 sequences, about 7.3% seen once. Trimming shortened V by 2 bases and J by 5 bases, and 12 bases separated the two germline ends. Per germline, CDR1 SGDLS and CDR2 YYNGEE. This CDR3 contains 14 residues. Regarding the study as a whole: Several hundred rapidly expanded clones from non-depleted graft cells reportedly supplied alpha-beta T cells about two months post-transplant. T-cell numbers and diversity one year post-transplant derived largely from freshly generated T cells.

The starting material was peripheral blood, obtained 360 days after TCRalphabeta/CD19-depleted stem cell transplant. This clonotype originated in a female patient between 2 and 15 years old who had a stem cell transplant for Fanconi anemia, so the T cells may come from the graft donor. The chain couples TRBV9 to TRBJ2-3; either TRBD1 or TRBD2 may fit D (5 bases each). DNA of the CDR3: TGTGCCAGCAGCGTTCTTGGGGGTAGAGATACGCAGTATTTT. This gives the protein CASSVLGGRDTQYF.